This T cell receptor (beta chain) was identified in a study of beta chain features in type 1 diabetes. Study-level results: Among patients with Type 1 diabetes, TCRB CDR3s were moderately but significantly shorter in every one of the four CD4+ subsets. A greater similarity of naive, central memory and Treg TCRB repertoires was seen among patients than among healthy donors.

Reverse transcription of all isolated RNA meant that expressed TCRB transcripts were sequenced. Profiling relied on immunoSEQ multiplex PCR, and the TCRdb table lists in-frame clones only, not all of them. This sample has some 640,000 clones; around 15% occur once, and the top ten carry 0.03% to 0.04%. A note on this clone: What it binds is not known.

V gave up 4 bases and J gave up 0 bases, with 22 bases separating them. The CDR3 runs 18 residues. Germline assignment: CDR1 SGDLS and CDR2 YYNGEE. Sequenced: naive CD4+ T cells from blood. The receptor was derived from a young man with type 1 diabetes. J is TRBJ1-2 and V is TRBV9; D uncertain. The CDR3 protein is CASSPVVGRQAPNYGYTF. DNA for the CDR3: TGTGCCAGCAGCCCTGTCGTCGGCAGGCAAGCCCCTAACTATGGCTACACCTTC.